These 25 T cell receptor beta chains were all obtained from the same sample, sequenced in a study of blood T cells in healthy people across ages (dated by TCRdb to between 2015 and 2016). The library came from 5' RACE. Sequencing instrument: Illumina HiSeq 2500. The second PCR ran for roughly 6 to 11 cycles and used a J-beta primer mix along with a sample-barcoded 5' primer. The public reads were reprocessed in TCRdb via fastp at Q25 and MiXCR, keeping in-frame beta chains. CDR3 protein sequences are deduplicated, and each keeps its most common genes and DNA. This sample is represented by hundreds of thousands of distinct CDR3 sequences; roughly 43% of them were singletons. The top ten clones comprise approximately 29% of the sample. The sample consisted of blood. Source of these receptors: an elderly man in good health.

The chain joins TRBV4-1 to TRBJ1-6, with D uncertain. Germline V CDR1 and CDR2: MGHRA, YSYEKL. V was clipped by 2 bases and J by 8 bases, with 13 bases between them. The CDR3 sequence is 15 residues long. The CDR3 DNA is TGCGCCAGCAGCCAATTTCGCGAGGGATATTCACCCCTCCACTTT. Amino acid sequence: CASSQFREGYSPLHF.

This clonotype has a count of ten or more. The V and J genes are TRBV29-1 and TRBJ2-5, with D perhaps TRBD1 (6 bases). V was trimmed by 6 bases and J by 4 bases, leaving 9 bases between them. From germline, CDR1 is SQVTM and CDR2 ANQGSEA. CDR3 length: 11 residues. CDR3 bases: TGCAGCGTAACAGGGATAGAGACCCAGTACTTC. Translated, it gives CSVTGIETQYF.

The CDR3 DNA reads as TGTGCCAGCAGCCAAGTACGTTCTATCGGGGAGCTGTTTTTT. Translating gives CASSQVRSIGELFF. V and J are TRBV3-1 and TRBJ2-2; no reliable D call. V dropped 1 base and J dropped 7 bases, with 10 bases sitting between them. This CDR3 has 14 residues. Germline V gene sequence: CDR1 LGHDT, CDR2 YNNKEL (reference sequence). The whole variable domain, remainder taken from reference TRBV3-1 and TRBJ2-2, is DTAVSQTPKYLVTQMGNDKSIKCEQNLGHDTMYWYKQDSKKFLKIMFSYNNKELIINETVPNRFSPKSPDKAHLNLHINSLELGDSAVYFCASSQVRSIGELFFGEGSRLTVL.

At least ten counts were recorded for this clonotype. This chain connects TRBV12-3 or TRBV12-4 to TRBJ2-1; 7 nucleotides match TRBD2. This CDR3 contains 15 residues. Trimming took 2 bases from V and 0 from J; bases not matched to a gene: 1. The CDR3 loop is CASSLLAVSYNEQFF. CDR3 in DNA: TGTGCCAGCAGTTTACTAGCGGTCTCCTACAATGAGCAGTTCTTC.

This clonotype has just a few counts. This chain uses TRBV7-2 with TRBJ1-2; perhaps TRBD1 as D (6 bases). V was clipped by 1 base and J by 4 bases, with 16 bases between them. The CDR3 covers 16 residues. Germline assignment: CDR1 SGHTA and CDR2 FQGNSA. The CDR3 loop is CASSLGGTGPGYGYTF. CDR3 bases: TGTGCCAGCAGCTTAGGAGGCACAGGGCCGGGCTATGGCTACACCTTC.

At least ten counts were recorded for this clonotype. The chain joins TRBV4-2 to TRBJ2-5; D uncertain. The CDR3 contains 13 residues. Germline CDR1 reads LGHNA; CDR2 reads YNFKEQ. V lost 0 bases to trimming and J lost 5 bases, with 7 bases between them. The CDR3 region is CASSQDLKETQYF. DNA of the CDR3: TGTGCCAGCAGCCAAGATTTAAAGGAGACCCAGTACTTC.

Comment on this clonotype: A much larger clone differs by one base, so this may be a read error. V usage is TRBV29-1 and J usage is TRBJ2-1, with 11 nucleotides matching TRBD1. The CDR3 contains 17 residues. CDR1 is SQVTM and CDR2 is ANQGSEA in the germline V gene. J gave up 5 bases and V 4 bases, and 13 bases lay outside the gene matches. The DNA of the CDR3 is TGCAGCGTTGTCCCGGACCTAGGGACAGGGGGTCACAATGAGCAGTTCTTC. As protein: CSVVPDLGTGGHNEQFF.

A note on this clonotype: The germline gene is not matched at one end of the junction; a read error may be the cause. The gene calls are TRBV6-5 and TRBJ2-7, with TRBD2 matching over 7 bases. The germline gives CDR1 MNHEY, CDR2 SVGAGI. CDR3 size: 11 residues. The CDR3 reads CASRRDYQQYF. The CDR3 bases are TGTGCCAGCAGAAGGGACTACCAGCAGTACTTC.

This clonotype occurred a few times. The chain combines TRBV28 with TRBJ1-1; D not resolved. The CDR3 has 15 residues. The germline V and J ends were trimmed by 3 bases and 0 bases, with 11 bases remaining between them. Germline V gene lookup returns CDR1 MDHEN and CDR2 SYDVKM. The CDR3 region is CASSLLPGLNTEAFF. The CDR3 DNA reads TGTGCCAGCAGTTTGCTCCCGGGGTTGAACACTGAAGCTTTCTTT.

V usage is TRBV20-1 and J usage is TRBJ2-3; 13 positions match TRBD2. The length of the CDR3 is 15 residues. Germline V lookup: CDR1 DFQATT, CDR2 SNEGSKA (reference sequence). V was clipped by 2 bases and J by 2 bases; unmatched bases: 1. In DNA, the CDR3 is TGCAGTGCTAGAACTAGCGGGAGGGCCACAGATACGCAGTATTTT. Protein: CSARTSGRATDTQYF.

The chain's CDR3 is CASSPLGRQGGYTF. The CDR3 bases are TGTGCCAGCAGCCCTCTCGGTCGCCAGGGTGGCTACACCTTC. This chain links TRBV11-1 with TRBJ1-2, with D possibly TRBD1 on 5 matching bases. V dropped 5 bases and J dropped 7 bases, with 17 bases sitting between them. CDR3 length equals 14 residues. Germline loops: CDR1 SGHAT, CDR2 FQDESV (reference sequence).

This chain connects TRBV20-1 to TRBJ2-5; 11 bases align to TRBD2. The CDR3 runs 14 residues. V gave up 6 bases and J gave up 3 bases; unmatched junction bases: 6. Germline V gene lookup returns CDR1 DFQATT and CDR2 SNEGSKA (reference sequence). The CDR3 DNA follows: TGCAGTGCCCCGGGACTAGCGGTGAAAGAGACCCAGTACTTC. Its protein is CSAPGLAVKETQYF.

V and J are TRBV12-5 and TRBJ2-1; D is unresolved. The DNA end is more similar to TRBJ2-7, so the J call may be wrong. This CDR3 comprises 13 residues. The germline V gene encodes CDR1 LGHNT and CDR2 FRNRAP. In nucleotides, the CDR3 is TGTGCTAGTGGTTTGGGAAGCTACAATGAGCAGTACTTC. This sequence encodes CASGLGSYNEQYF.

This clonotype has just a few counts. This sequence joins TRBV7-2 and TRBJ1-2, with D maybe TRBD1 (6 bases). This CDR3 spans 15 amino acids. Germline assignment: CDR1 SGHTA and CDR2 FQGNSA. Trimming stripped 2 bases from V and 8 bases from J, with 18 bases between. CDR3 residues: CASSLMAGAGKGYTF. The CDR3 DNA sequence: TGTGCCAGCAGCTTAATGGCAGGGGCAGGGAAGGGCTACACCTTC.

The chain employs TRBV6-1 and TRBJ1-1, with D hard to call. The CDR3 spans 16 residues. The V and J ends lost 3 bases and 0 bases respectively, with 14 bases between them. From germline, CDR1 is MNHNS and CDR2 SASEGT. CDR3 loop: CASSDDPRRMNTEAFF. Here the CDR3 DNA reads TGTGCCAGCAGTGACGACCCTAGACGGATGAACACTGAAGCTTTCTTT.

The table lists this clonotype with a few counts. The rearrangement joins TRBV12-3 or TRBV12-4 to TRBJ2-1; 9 bases fit TRBD2. This CDR3 spans 14 amino acids. Trimming cost V 2 bases and J 6 bases; bases outside gene matches: 2. The CDR3: CASSLRGRGNEQFF. For the CDR3, the DNA is TGTGCCAGCAGTTTACGCGGGAGGGGCAATGAGCAGTTCTTC.

Comment on this clonotype: This clone may be a read error of a much larger clone one base away. The rearrangement joins TRBV7-2 to TRBJ2-2; either TRBD1 or TRBD2 may fit D (5 bases each). Trimming pared 7 bases from V and 3 bases from J, leaving 15 bases between. The CDR3 is 15 residues long. The V gene's germline CDR1 is SGHTA and CDR2 FQGNSA. In DNA form, the CDR3 reads TGTGCCAGCAACGAGTGTGGGGGAGACACCGGGGAGCTGTTTTTT. Translation: CASNECGGDTGELFF.

The V gene is TRBV7-9, the J gene TRBJ1-6, with TRBD1 identical over 12 bases. V was clipped by 5 bases and J by 10 bases; unmatched bases: 9. Germline V lookup: CDR1 SEHNR, CDR2 FQNEAQ (reference sequence). CDR3 length: 16 amino acids. The DNA of the CDR3 is TGTGCCAGCAGCCGGACAACGGGACAGGGGGCCTCACCCCTCCACTTT. This codes for CASSRTTGQGASPLHF.

This clonotype was detected only a few times. V gene TRBV28 combines with J gene TRBJ2-7, with a weak D call TRBD2 (5 bases). The germline V gene has CDR1 MDHEN and CDR2 SYDVKM. Trimming stripped 6 bases from V and 0 bases from J, with 15 bases between. The CDR3 runs 15 residues. The CDR3 is CASRGSAESSYEQYF. In DNA, the CDR3 is TGTGCCAGCAGAGGGTCAGCGGAAAGCTCCTACGAGCAGTACTTC.

This clonotype showed up just a few times. This sequence joins TRBV28 and TRBJ2-7; D possibly matches TRBD1 or TRBD2 (5 bases each). This CDR3 is 14 amino acids long. Between the trimmed V and J ends, which lost 3 bases and 2 bases, there was a span of 11 bases. In germline, CDR1 is MDHEN, CDR2 SYDVKM. The CDR3 is CASSLGVAPYEQYF. CDR3 nucleotide sequence: TGTGCCAGCAGTTTGGGGGTAGCCCCCTACGAGCAGTACTTC.

This clonotype was picked up a small number of times. This CDR3 is CASSLRQPGEFF. CDR3 nucleotide sequence: TGTGCCAGCAGCCTCCGACAGCCCGGGGAGTTCTTC. V gene TRBV28 combines with J gene TRBJ2-1, with D tentatively TRBD1 or TRBD2 (5 bases each). The germline CDR1 and CDR2 sequences are MDHEN and SYDVKM. Trimming pared 6 bases from V and 14 bases from J, leaving 17 bases between. The CDR3 sequence is 12 residues long.

This clonotype was recorded many times. This chain links TRBV11-3 with TRBJ2-7; D call uncertain. V was cut by 5 bases and J by 1 base, with 9 bases left in between. The CDR3 has 13 residues. CDR1 is SGHNT, CDR2 YENEEA, per germline. CDR3: CASSGFPSYEQYF. The CDR3 nucleotides are TGTGCCAGCAGCGGTTTTCCTTCCTACGAGCAGTACTTC.

In the case of this clonotype: Just one base apart from a much larger clone, this may be a read error. The chain combines TRBV29-1 with TRBJ2-1; unclear D gene. The better agreement between TRBJ2-7 and the DNA end casts doubt on the J call. The CDR3 contains 16 residues. Germline CDR1 is SQVTM and CDR2 is ANQGSEA. In DNA form, the CDR3 reads TGCAGCGTTGAAGAACCGGACCCCACTCGTTACAATGAGCAGTACTTC. Its protein product is CSVEEPDPTRYNEQYF.

This clonotype was counted at least ten times. One junction end does not reproduce the germline sequence, and a read error may be involved. V gene TRBV5-1 combines with J gene TRBJ1-1; tentatively, D is TRBD1 (5 bases). Per germline, CDR1 SGHRS and CDR2 YFSETQ. This CDR3 is built from 12 residues. The CDR3 DNA follows: TGTGCCAGCAGTACAGGGAACACTGAAGCTTTCTTT. Protein: CASSTGNTEAFF.

This clonotype appeared a few times. The rearrangement links TRBV4-3 to TRBJ2-5; TRBD2 matches 9 bases. CDR3 length: 18 residues. Germline V gives CDR1 LGHNA, CDR2 YSLEER. Trimming at V came to 4 bases and at J to 11 bases, leaving 23 bases not matched to a gene. CDR3 sequence: CASSRRSSTSGSYNEQYF. The CDR3 DNA reads as TGCGCCAGCAGCCGCCGAAGTTCGACTAGCGGCTCCTACAATGAGCAGTACTTC.